The 15 T cell receptor beta chains below all came from one sample that was sequenced in a study of blood T cell repertoires in COVID-19. Sequencing was performed with immunoSEQ multiplex PCR; in TCRdb, only in-frame clones are kept and a portion is missing. The sample includes tens of thousands of clones, around 80% of them seen just once. The sample was peripheral blood. Every receptor here comes from a woman aged 60 to 75 with acute or convalescent COVID-19.

The chain has TRBV5-4 and TRBJ2-3; 7 bases fit TRBD1. This CDR3 has 15 amino acids. The trim removed 0 bases at V and 1 base at J, leaving 2 bases unmatched. Germline CDR1 is SGHNT and CDR2 is YYREEE (reference sequence). CDR3 sequence: CASSLDRGGTDTQYF. The DNA of the CDR3 is TGTGCCAGCAGCTTGGACAGGGGAGGCACAGATACGCAGTATTTT. Looking up the rest from reference TRBV5-4 and TRBJ2-3 gives the full variable domain: ETGVTQSPTHLIKTRGQQVTLRCSSQSGHNTVSWYQQALGQGPQFIFQYYREEENGRGNFPPRFSGLQFPNYSSELNVNALELDDSALYLCASSLDRGGTDTQYFGPGTRLTVL.

This clone was picked up one time. The chain has TRBV5-6 and TRBJ2-7; unclear D gene. With 2 bases removed from V and 5 bases from J, the gap between germline ends came to 17 bases. CDR3 length equals 15 residues. Germline CDR1 is SGHDT and CDR2 is YYEEEE. The CDR3 nucleotides are TGTGCCAGCAGCTTATTGGGCGATCCTTTAAACGAGCAGTACTTC. This gives the protein CASSLLGDPLNEQYF. Variable domain in full (rest from reference TRBV5-6 and TRBJ2-7): DAGVTQSPTHLIKTRGQQVTLRCSPKSGHDTVSWYQQALGQGPQFIFQYYEEEERQRGNFPDRFSGHQFPNYSSELNVNALLLGDSALYLCASSLLGDPLNEQYFGPGTRLTVT.

The chain carries TRBV5-1 and TRBJ2-3; 9 positions match TRBD1. Germline loops: CDR1 SGHRS, CDR2 YFSETQ. J was trimmed by 6 bases and V by 2 bases; bases with no gene match: 7. The CDR3 has 15 amino acids. CDR3 DNA: TGCGCCAGCAGCTTTTCACAGGGGGCGGCCGATACGCAGTATTTT. It yields the protein CASSFSQGAADTQYF.

The CDR3 protein is CASSLAGGRTDTQYF. The CDR3 DNA reads TGTGCCAGCAGCTTAGCGGGGGGGAGGACAGATACGCAGTATTTT. The chain carries TRBV11-2 and TRBJ2-3; TRBD2 aligns across 8 bases. V lost 1 base to trimming and J lost 3 bases; unmatched junction nucleotides: 3. The CDR3 runs 15 residues. Germline V gives CDR1 SGHAT, CDR2 FQNNGV.

The chain is built from TRBV30 and TRBJ1-3; D gene ambiguous. Germline CDR1 and CDR2: GTSNPN and SVGIG (reference sequence). This CDR3 region has 14 residues. V lost 3 bases and J lost 0, with 9 bases in between. DNA of the CDR3: TGTGCCTGGAGCGCGAGTTACTCTGGAAACACCATATATTTT. Encoded protein: CAWSASYSGNTIYF.

V usage is TRBV5-1 and J usage is TRBJ2-1; D is unresolved. V dropped 0 bases and J dropped 9 bases, with 10 bases sitting between them. Germline loops: CDR1 SGHRS, CDR2 YFSETQ. The CDR3 consists of 13 residues. The CDR3 bases are TGCGCCAGCAGCTTGGACGTCACCGGTGAGCAGTTCTTC. It is translated as CASSLDVTGEQFF.

V gene TRBV6-5 combines with J gene TRBJ1-2; 9 bases are a match to TRBD1. The CDR3 runs to 14 residues. Germline-derived CDR1 and CDR2 are MNHEY and SVGAGI. V shed 4 bases, J shed 3 bases, and the junction held 3 bases outside the gene matches. The CDR3 region has the DNA TGTGCCAGCAGTTGGGACAGGGAAGACTATGGCTACACCTTC. Its translation is CASSWDREDYGYTF.

V gene TRBV6-2 or TRBV6-3 combines with J gene TRBJ2-2; 8 bases align to TRBD1. The trim removed 5 bases at V and 2 bases at J, leaving 10 bases unmatched. The CDR3 has 17 residues. Germline V CDR1 and CDR2: MNHEY, SVGEGT. The CDR3 loop is CASSPPAGGENTGELFF. The CDR3, as DNA: TGTGCCAGCAGTCCCCCGGCAGGGGGCGAAAACACCGGGGAGCTGTTTTTT.

Concerning this clone itself: At the DNA level, this CDR3 is encoded by other sequences in the same sample as well. The V gene is TRBV5-1, the J gene TRBJ2-5, with TRBD1 matching 8 bases. V was clipped by 4 bases and J by 5 bases; unmatched bases: 7. Germline V gene data show CDR1 as SGHRS and CDR2 as YFSETQ. This CDR3 spans 14 amino acids. CDR3 in amino acids: CASSLGQGRETQYF. In DNA, the CDR3 is TGCGCCAGCAGCCTTGGACAGGGACGGGAGACCCAGTACTTC.

The V and J genes are TRBV18 and TRBJ1-1; maybe TRBD1 (5 bases). V lost 8 bases and J 3 bases, leaving 16 bases between the germline ends. The germline CDR1 and CDR2 sequences are KGHSH and LQKENI. The CDR3 runs 14 residues. The DNA for the CDR3 is TGTGCCAGCAGGGGCTTATTTGGCGACACTGAAGCTTTCTTT. It translates to CASRGLFGDTEAFF.

V is TRBV19 and J is TRBJ1-5, with D perhaps matching TRBD1 (5 bases). V was cut by 5 bases and J by 6 bases, with 11 bases left in between. The CDR3 sequence is 13 residues long. Germline V gives CDR1 LNHDA, CDR2 SQIVND (reference sequence). As DNA, the CDR3 is TGTGCCAGTAGTGTTTTAGGGGTTCAGCCCCAGCATTTT. This encodes CASSVLGVQPQHF.

The CDR3 reads CAWSQTGIGNTIYF. CDR3 DNA sequence: TGTGCCTGGAGTCAGACAGGGATCGGAAACACCATATATTTT. The rearrangement uses TRBV30 and TRBJ1-3; 7 bases fit TRBD1. Looked up from germline, CDR1 is GTSNPN and CDR2 is SVGIG (reference sequence). The CDR3 length is 14 residues. V dropped 2 bases and J dropped 4; count of bases not matched to a gene: 5.

The chain recombines TRBV5-8 with TRBJ2-1; D possibly corresponds to TRBD2 (5 bases). Germline CDR1 is SGHTS and CDR2 is YDEGEE. Between the trimmed V and J ends, which lost 6 bases and 0 bases, there was a span of 10 bases. This CDR3 contains 14 residues. CDR3 DNA: TGTGCCAGCAAAACTGGGAGCTCCTACAATGAGCAGTTCTTC. Translating gives CASKTGSSYNEQFF.

The table lists this clone with a count of one. The rearrangement uses TRBV4-1 and TRBJ2-3, with TRBD1 matching over 7 bases. In germline, CDR1 is MGHRA, CDR2 YSYEKL. CDR3 length: 16 residues. V gave up 4 bases and J gave up 0 bases; unmatched junction bases: 7. Here the CDR3 reads CASSRGRDSSTDTQYF. In DNA, the CDR3 is TGCGCCAGCAGCCGGGGCCGGGACAGTAGCACAGATACGCAGTATTTT.

This chain connects TRBV4-1 to TRBJ2-4; D gene uncertain. The germline V gene encodes CDR1 MGHRA and CDR2 YSYEKL. The CDR3 sequence is 13 residues long. Deletions cut 2 bases from V and 11 bases from J, with 13 bases between. The CDR3 region has the DNA TGCGCCAGCAGCCAAAGCGCCCCGCCTCTTCAGTACTTC. Its protein product is CASSQSAPPLQYF.